This T cell receptor (beta chain) was identified in a study of cytomegalovirus exposure and HLA in healthy donors. Study context: Falling in the Caucasian-associated ancestry cluster were approximately 84% of under 450 genotyped donors. Study conclusions and caveats: In a later analysis, V- and J-gene trimming of beta chains associated with a DCLRE1C missense variant, replicated independently.

This CDR3 is built from 14 residues. V lost 6 bases to trimming and J lost 1 base, with 10 bases between them. CDR1 is MNHNY and CDR2 is SVGAGI in the germline V gene (reference sequence). As to this clone: The antigen is not known.

The PCR employed 60 Vbeta primers together with 13 Jbeta primers. Method: immunoSEQ multiplex PCR; TCRdb's copy keeps in-frame clones and lacks some. The repertoire holds fewer than 250,000 clones, with around 87% as singletons. The clonotype was recovered from a boy aged 2 to 9 in good health and CMV-seronegative. The gene calls are TRBV6-6 and TRBJ1-3, with a weak D call TRBD1 (5 bases). What was sequenced was PBMCs. CDR3 nucleotides: TGTGCCAGCAGATCACAGGAGTCTGGAAACACCATATATTTT. Its protein product is CASRSQESGNTIYF.